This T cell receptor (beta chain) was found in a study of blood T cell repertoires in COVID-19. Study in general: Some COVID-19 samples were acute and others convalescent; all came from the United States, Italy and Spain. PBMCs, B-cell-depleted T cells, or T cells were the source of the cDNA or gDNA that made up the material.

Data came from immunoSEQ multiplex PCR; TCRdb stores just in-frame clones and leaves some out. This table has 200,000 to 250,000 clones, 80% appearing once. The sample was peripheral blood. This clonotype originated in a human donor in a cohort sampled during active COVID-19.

The CDR3 bases are TGTGCCTCGTCCAGGTACACTGAAGCTTTCTTT. Translation gives CASSRYTEAFF. The chain employs TRBV6-6 and TRBJ1-1, with D uncertain. Germline V gives CDR1 MNHNY, CDR2 SVGAGI (reference sequence). The ends were cut back, 11 bases at V and 3 bases at J, with 10 bases in the middle. This CDR3 has 11 residues.